The 10 T cell receptor beta chains below all came from one sample that was sequenced in a study of T cell changes during pregnancy in multiple sclerosis. Assay used: immunoSEQ multiplex PCR; TCRdb lists only in-frame clones, some missing. The sample lists about 30,000 clones; 90% were seen once. The sequences come from CD8+ T cells from peripheral blood mononuclear cells, collected in the second trimester of pregnancy. The receptors originated from a female donor with multiple sclerosis, enrolled in a pregnancy study.

The rearrangement links TRBV11-2 to TRBJ2-1; 10 nucleotides agree with TRBD2. Looked up from germline, CDR1 is SGHAT and CDR2 is FQNNGV. The CDR3 totals 16 residues. The V gene end was trimmed by 3 bases and the J gene end by 3 bases; junction bases not matched to a gene: 5. CDR3 nucleotide sequence: TGTGCCAGCAGCTTCGCCCCTAGCGGGAGCTACAATGAGCAGTTCTTC. The encoded protein is CASSFAPSGSYNEQFF. The variable domain in full, with the rest retrieved from reference TRBV11-2 and TRBJ2-1, is EAGVAQSPRYKIIEKRQSVAFWCNPISGHATLYWYQQILGQGPKLLIQFQNNGVVDDSQLPKDRFSAERLKGVDSTLKIQPAKLEDSAVYLCASSFAPSGSYNEQFFGPGTRLTVL.

The chain carries TRBV19 and TRBJ2-1; D possibly corresponds to TRBD2 (6 bases). Germline V gene sequence: CDR1 LNHDA, CDR2 SQIVND (reference sequence). V lost 5 bases and J lost 4, with 12 bases in between. The CDR3 contains 14 residues. For the CDR3, the DNA is TGTGCCAGTAGTCTAGGACTACCTTACAATGAGCAGTTCTTC. As protein: CASSLGLPYNEQFF.

The CDR3 region has the DNA TGTGCCAGCAGCTTAGGTTCAGGGGACGTCGAGCAGTACTTC. Its translation is CASSLGSGDVEQYF. V is TRBV13 and J is TRBJ2-7, with a possible D match to TRBD1 (6 bases). Trimming cost V 0 bases and J 6 bases, with 12 bases left between them. Germline V CDR1 and CDR2: PRHDT, FYEKMQ (reference sequence). CDR3 length: 14 amino acids.

V usage is TRBV29-1 and J usage is TRBJ2-1; D remains ambiguous. Per germline, CDR1 SQVTM and CDR2 ANQGSEA. The CDR3 covers 12 residues. Trimming pared 0 bases from V and 3 bases from J, leaving 3 bases between. The CDR3 nucleotides are TGCAGCGTTGAAGACAGCTACAATGAGCAGTTCTTC. Encoded protein: CSVEDSYNEQFF.

The chain couples TRBV27 to TRBJ1-5, with D possibly matching TRBD1 (6 bases). CDR1 is MNHEY and CDR2 is SMNVEV in the germline V gene (reference sequence). CDR3 size: 13 residues. The V gene lost 3 bases and the J gene lost 4 bases, with 7 bases spanning the gap. This CDR3 reads CASSFGQNQPQHF. For the CDR3, the DNA is TGTGCCAGCAGTTTCGGACAGAATCAGCCCCAGCATTTT.

The CDR3 bases are TGCGCCAGCAGCGCGCCCCGGGACAGGGGACCCGAAGAGACCCAGTACTTC. This gives the protein CASSAPRDRGPEETQYF. This chain joins TRBV5-1 and TRBJ2-5, with TRBD1 matching over 10 bases. CDR3 length: 17 amino acids. From germline, CDR1 is SGHRS and CDR2 YFSETQ. After removal of 4 bases from V and 3 bases from J, the junction contained 12 bases not matched to a gene.

In its sample, this clone ranks as medium-sized (0.01 to 0.1%). The chain recombines TRBV7-3 with TRBJ1-1; 8 positions match TRBD1. CDR3 length: 12 amino acids. Germline V gene data show CDR1 as SGHTA and CDR2 as FQGTGA. V lost 5 bases and J lost 7; bases outside the gene matches: 3. The CDR3 reads CASSIGTGEAFF. The CDR3 DNA reads as TGTGCCAGCAGCATCGGGACAGGTGAAGCTTTCTTT.

The gene calls are TRBV28 and TRBJ2-1, with 7 bases matching TRBD2. Unmatched junction bases numbered 7, after V lost 3 bases and J lost 2 bases. Germline V gene data show CDR1 as MDHEN and CDR2 as SYDVKM. The CDR3 sequence is 16 residues long. In nucleotides, the CDR3 is TGTGCCAGCAGTTTCCTTCTAGCGGAAGCCTACAATGAGCAGTTCTTC. Encoded protein: CASSFLLAEAYNEQFF.

The V call is TRBV5-6, the J call TRBJ2-1, with 10 bases identical to TRBD2. The germline V gene has CDR1 SGHDT and CDR2 YYEEEE. This CDR3 is 18 amino acids long. Trimming cost V 4 bases and J 0 bases; bases outside gene matches: 10. CDR3 nucleotides: TGTGCCAGCAGCCGGCGGACTAGCGGCATTAGCTCCTACAATGAGCAGTTCTTC. Its translation is CASSRRTSGISSYNEQFF.

V gene TRBV28 combines with J gene TRBJ2-5; TRBD2 aligns across 7 bases. Germline V gene data show CDR1 as MDHEN and CDR2 as SYDVKM. After removal of 3 bases from V and 5 bases from J, the junction contained 12 bases not matched to a gene. This CDR3 comprises 16 residues. The CDR3 is CASSFLVGGSLETQYF. CDR3 in DNA: TGTGCCAGCAGTTTTCTGGTAGGCGGGAGTCTCGAGACCCAGTACTTC.